This T cell receptor beta chain was recorded in a study of beta chain features in type 1 diabetes. Study-wide context: All of the samples together had around 110,000,000 sorted cells examined. Study-wide results and limits: For Type 1 diabetes patients, all four CD4+ subsets carried TCRB CDR3s that were moderately but significantly shorter. Relative to healthy donors, patients appeared to have naive, central memory and Treg TCRB repertoires that were more similar.

From germline, CDR1 is SGHTA and CDR2 FQGTGA. Trimming removed 1 base at V and 4 bases at J, with 4 bases between. This CDR3 has 12 residues. Investigators reverse transcribed all isolated RNA, so they sequenced expressed TCRB transcripts. Sequenced by immunoSEQ multiplex PCR; TCRdb stores in-frame clones only, minus some. The data hold hundreds of thousands of clones, with over 12% observed a single time. This clone turned up a few times. Its antigen is not identified. The V call is TRBV7-3, the J call TRBJ2-5; D gene unclear. Sequencing was carried out using naive CD4+ T cells from blood. The TCR was taken from a man aged 18 to 30 with type 1 diabetes. The CDR3 DNA reads as TGTGCCAGCAGCTTAAGGGGAGAGACCCAGTACTTC. Protein: CASSLRGETQYF.